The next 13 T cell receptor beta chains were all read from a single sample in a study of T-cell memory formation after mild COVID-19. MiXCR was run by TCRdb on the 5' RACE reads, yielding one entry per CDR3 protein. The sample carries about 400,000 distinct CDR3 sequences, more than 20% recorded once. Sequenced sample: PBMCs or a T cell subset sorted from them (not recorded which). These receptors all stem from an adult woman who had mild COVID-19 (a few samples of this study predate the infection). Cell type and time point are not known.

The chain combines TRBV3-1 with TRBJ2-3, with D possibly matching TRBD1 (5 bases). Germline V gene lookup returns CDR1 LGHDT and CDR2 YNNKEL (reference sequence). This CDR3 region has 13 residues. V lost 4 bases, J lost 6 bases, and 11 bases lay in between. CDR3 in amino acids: CASSLGHADTQYF. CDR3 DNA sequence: TGTGCCAGCAGCCTCGGACACGCGGATACGCAGTATTTT.

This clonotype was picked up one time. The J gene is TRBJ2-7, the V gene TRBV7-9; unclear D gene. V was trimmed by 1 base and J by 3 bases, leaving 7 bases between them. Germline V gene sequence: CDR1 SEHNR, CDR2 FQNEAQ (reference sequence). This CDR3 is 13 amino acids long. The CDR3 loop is CASSLEVFYEQYF. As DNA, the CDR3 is TGTGCCAGCAGCTTAGAGGTTTTCTACGAGCAGTACTTC.

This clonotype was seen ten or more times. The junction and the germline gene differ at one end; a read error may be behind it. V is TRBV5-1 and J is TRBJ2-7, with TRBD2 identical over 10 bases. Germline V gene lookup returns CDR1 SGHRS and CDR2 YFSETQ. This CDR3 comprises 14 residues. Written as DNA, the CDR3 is TGTGCCAGCAGCCGGACTAGCGGCGCCTACGAGCAGTACTTC. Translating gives CASSRTSGAYEQYF.

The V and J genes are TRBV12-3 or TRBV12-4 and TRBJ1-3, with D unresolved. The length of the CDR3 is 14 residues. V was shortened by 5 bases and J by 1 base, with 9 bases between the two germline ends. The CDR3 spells CASSPLISGNTIYF. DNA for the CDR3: TGTGCCAGCAGTCCCCTTATTTCTGGAAACACCATATATTTT.

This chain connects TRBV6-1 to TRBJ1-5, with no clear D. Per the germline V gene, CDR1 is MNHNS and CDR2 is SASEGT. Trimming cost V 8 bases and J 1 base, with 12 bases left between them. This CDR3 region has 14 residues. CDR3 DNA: TGTGCCAGCGTGAACGGAAGGAGCAATCAGCCCCAGCATTTT. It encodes CASVNGRSNQPQHF.

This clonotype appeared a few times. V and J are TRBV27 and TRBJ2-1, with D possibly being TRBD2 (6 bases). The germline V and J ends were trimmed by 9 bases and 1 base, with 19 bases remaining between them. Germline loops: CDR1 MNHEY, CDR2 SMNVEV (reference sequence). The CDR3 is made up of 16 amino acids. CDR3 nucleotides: TGTGCCAGTTGGGAAGGAGGGACTCAGTCCTACAATGAGCAGTTCTTC. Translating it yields CASWEGGTQSYNEQFF.

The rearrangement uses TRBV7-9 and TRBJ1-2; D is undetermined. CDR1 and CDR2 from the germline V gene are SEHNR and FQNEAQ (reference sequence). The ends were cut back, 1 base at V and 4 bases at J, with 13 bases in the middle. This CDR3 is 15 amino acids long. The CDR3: CASSLDYPARYGYTF. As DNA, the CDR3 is TGTGCCAGCAGCTTAGATTATCCGGCCCGCTATGGCTACACCTTC.

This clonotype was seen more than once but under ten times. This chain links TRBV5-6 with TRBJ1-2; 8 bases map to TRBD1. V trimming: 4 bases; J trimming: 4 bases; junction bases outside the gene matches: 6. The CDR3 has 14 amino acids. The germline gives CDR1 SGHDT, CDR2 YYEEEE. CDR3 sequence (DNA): TGTGCCAGCAGCCAGGACAGGGCCTTCTATGGCTACACCTTC. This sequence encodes CASSQDRAFYGYTF.

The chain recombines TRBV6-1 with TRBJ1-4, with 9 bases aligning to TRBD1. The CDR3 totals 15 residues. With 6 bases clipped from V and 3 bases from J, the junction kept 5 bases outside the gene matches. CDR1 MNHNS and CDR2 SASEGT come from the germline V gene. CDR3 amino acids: CASREQGAANEKLFF. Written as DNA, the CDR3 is TGTGCCAGCAGGGAACAGGGGGCGGCTAATGAAAAACTGTTTTTT.

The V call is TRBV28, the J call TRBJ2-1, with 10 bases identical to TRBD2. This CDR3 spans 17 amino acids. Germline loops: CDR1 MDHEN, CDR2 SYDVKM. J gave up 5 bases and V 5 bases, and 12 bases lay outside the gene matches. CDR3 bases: TGTGCCAGCAGTCCGGGACTAGCGTATGAGTCCCACAATGAGCAGTTCTTC. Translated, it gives CASSPGLAYESHNEQFF.

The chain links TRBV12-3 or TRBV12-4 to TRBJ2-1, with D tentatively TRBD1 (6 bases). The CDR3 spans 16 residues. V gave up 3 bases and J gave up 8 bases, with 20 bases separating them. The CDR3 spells CASSFGGTGLGDEQFF. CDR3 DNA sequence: TGTGCCAGCAGTTTTGGCGGAACAGGGTTAGGGGATGAGCAGTTCTTC.

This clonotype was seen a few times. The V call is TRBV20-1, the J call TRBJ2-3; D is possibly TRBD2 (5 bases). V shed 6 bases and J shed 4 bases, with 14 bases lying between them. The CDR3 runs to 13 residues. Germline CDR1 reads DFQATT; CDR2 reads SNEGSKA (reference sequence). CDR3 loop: CSARHPGSDTQYF. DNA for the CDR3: TGCAGTGCGAGACATCCGGGGTCAGATACGCAGTATTTT.

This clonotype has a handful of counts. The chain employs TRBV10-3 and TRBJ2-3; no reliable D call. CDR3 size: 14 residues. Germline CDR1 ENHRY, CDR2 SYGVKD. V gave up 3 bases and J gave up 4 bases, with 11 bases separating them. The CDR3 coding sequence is TGTGCCATCAGTGAAGGACCCGCCGCAGATACGCAGTATTTT. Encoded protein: CAISEGPAADTQYF.